The clone carrying this T cell receptor (beta chain) has ten or more counts. Unique molecular identifiers were attached to individual cDNA molecules. A single record per CDR3 protein comes from TCRdb applying MiXCR to the 5' RACE reads. The sample consists of fewer than 70,000 distinct CDR3 sequences, approximately 4.6% of them appearing once. The CDR3 covers 15 residues. Trimming took 0 bases from V and 5 from J, leaving 17 bases between them. Germline V gene data show CDR1 as DFQATT and CDR2 as SNEGSKA (reference sequence). These data belong to a study of early T cells in non-severe SARS-CoV-2 infection. Study at large: Sequenced material consisted of bulk RNA (from unsorted whole blood), and chains were unpaired.

Material: whole blood, obtained at baseline. The source is an adult who was a healthcare worker with PCR-confirmed SARS-CoV-2 infection or an uninfected control (not recorded which). The donor label of this sample is uncertain. The J gene is TRBJ2-7, the V gene TRBV20-1; a weak D match, TRBD2 (7 bases). The CDR3 DNA reads TGCAGTGCTAGAGATCTGGGAGGGGACATGAACGAGCAGTACTTC. This sequence encodes CSARDLGGDMNEQYF.